The sequence of this TCR beta chain was determined in a study of blood T cells in healthy people across ages (dated by TCRdb to between 2014 and 2016). For the wider study: In model experiments, template switching captured about one uniquely barcoded TCR beta cDNA molecule for every two T cells. To track age-related changes in TCR beta repertoire diversity, the study relied on deep sequencing normalized with unique cDNA molecular identifiers. The donors were divided into four age groups: young (average 16 years), middle-aged (approximately 39), aged (62) and long-lived (82). To avoid experimental bias, donors of different ages were distributed randomly across sequencing lanes. Two additional independent replicas of 1 million unique cDNA reads from the same blood draw were analyzed for two donors (one aged 18 to 30 and one aged 80 or older). Here is what the overall study found, with its caveats: Bulk unsorted PBMC profiling prevented conclusive comparison of naive and antigen-experienced compartments. Compared with the aged group, the long-lived group had more naive CD4+ T cells, fewer expanded clones and increased TCR diversity, a pattern suggesting age selection. Because donor CMV infection status was unknown, age-related changes in expanded clonotypes were potentially confounded. The percentage of naive T cells measured by flow cytometry correlated strongly with observed TCR beta diversity. Estimates of total diversity from one million sequenced T cells were regarded as lower bounds and underestimates. Observed TCR beta diversity per million T cells fell roughly linearly with age, and a significant reduction was already apparent by age around 44.

V is pared back by 4 bases and J by 7 bases, with 10 bases lying between the germline termini. The CDR3 spans 13 residues, from the cysteine through the phenylalanine. This entry keeps only the CDR3 DNA: 39 bases, framed from base 1. Via the germline V gene, CDR1 is SGHTA and CDR2 FQGNSA. Donors were under 40 systemically healthy Caucasian individuals from Russia aged roughly 6 to 100 years. Approximately 11 milliliters of peripheral blood were drawn from each donor into EDTA-treated Vacutainer tubes. Ficoll-Paque density-gradient centrifugation was used to isolate PBMCs, with at least 7 million per sample. Total RNA, at least 6 micrograms per sample, was extracted from PBMCs with Trizol reagent. The percentages of naive CD45RAhigh/CD27high T cells were determined by flow cytometry on a PBMC aliquot from every donor. The protocol used for the library was 5' RACE. Data came from an Illumina HiSeq 2500. A second PCR of about 7 to 12 cycles was performed with a sample-barcoded 5' primer and a J-beta primer mix. A template-switch 5' adaptor carrying 12 random nucleotides introduced a unique molecular identifier onto each TCR beta cDNA molecule. Each sample yielded at least 2.5 million CDR3-containing paired-end reads. First-strand cDNA synthesis was performed from all RNA using the Mint cDNA synthesis kit, with priming by a TRBC-specific oligonucleotide. After uracil-DNA glycosylase treatment, a first 18-cycle PCR used universal primers M1SS and BC2_uni_R on all cDNA. Turning to the authors' computational methods: Each sample was normalized by randomly selecting 1 million high-quality reads, each carrying a distinct molecular identifier. Instead of being binned into consensus sequences, reads with shared molecular identifiers were discarded. MiTCR, set to a Q25 quality threshold and the strictest error-elimination algorithm, was used for CDR3 identification, clonotype clustering and error correction. A nonparametric unseen species model with Euler transformation was used to estimate a lower bound on total TCR beta diversity. TCRdb ran its own pipeline on the public reads, namely fastp trimming at Q25 and MiXCR clone calling, and kept in-frame beta chains. Rows with a matching CDR3 protein are joined into one entry that keeps the most common DNA and genes. In this record, the V and J calls reflect TCRdb's handling and not the investigators' own analysis. The sample profile shows under 800,000 distinct CDR3 sequences; around 40% of them were found once. The top ten constitute around a fifth of the sample.

This clonotype has only a few counts. Its specific antigen is unknown. It has no much larger one-base neighbor in the sample; base qualities were not kept. The clonotype originates from a woman aged 60-70 years in good health. What was sequenced was blood. The rearranged segments are TRBV7-2 and TRBJ2-2; there is no confident call for the D gene. CDR3 protein: CASSSPMGGELFF. The nucleotides are TGTGCCAGCAGCTCGCCTATGGGCGGGGAGCTGTTTTTT.